This TCR beta chain was recorded in a study of T cells in localized non-small cell lung cancer. Overall study findings and caveats: Within adjacent lung there appeared a median approximately 60 of the top 100 tumor clones. Tumor showed lower T cell clonality than uninvolved adjacent lung, where it was highest.

The CDR3 contains 19 residues. Per the germline V gene, CDR1 is SEHNR and CDR2 is FQNEAQ (reference sequence). V lost 3 bases to trimming and J lost 2 bases; unmatched junction nucleotides: 14. Libraries were prepared by immunoSEQ multiplex PCR; TCRdb keeps only in-frame clonotypes and omits some of them. The table records 75,000 to 95,000 clones, roughly 86% of them present only once. This clone has a handful of counts. The antigen is not known. This chain joins TRBV7-9 and TRBJ1-4; 8 bases are shared with TRBD1. The source material was peripheral blood, sampled before any cancer treatment. The sequence came from a man aged 40-75 years with stage I squamous cell lung carcinoma. The CDR3 is CASSFHGQGRSVTNEKLFF. The CDR3 nucleotides are TGTGCCAGCAGCTTCCATGGACAGGGCCGGAGCGTCACTAATGAAAAACTGTTTTTT. Using reference TRBV7-9 and TRBJ1-4 for the parts outside the CDR3, the full variable domain is DTGVSQNPRHKITKRGQNVTFRCDPISEHNRLYWYRQTLGQGPEFLTYFQNEAQLEKSRLLSDRFSAERPKGSFSTLEIQRTEQGDSAMYLCASSFHGQGRSVTNEKLFFGSGTQLSVL.